These T cell receptor beta chains were read from a single sample in a study of shared clonotypes between healthy human individuals. Produced via immunoSEQ multiplex PCR; TCRdb's table is partial and in-frame only. This table holds 2 million to 2.5 million clones, less than 95% found once. Sequences were obtained from naive CD4+ T cells from PBMCs. Receptor source: a man younger than 30 in good health. Some clones in this sample may be carry-over from other donors' samples. Each CDR3 is given with its conserved first and last residue. Fields, in order: J gene, clone size, D gene, V gene, CDR3 protein, CDR3 DNA. A D gene is named only where the DNA matches it firmly. Some rows mark clone size as missing; the rest say once, few, many or name a class of expanded clone.

J gene: TRBJ2-1; clone size: -; D gene: -; V gene: TRBV4-1; CDR3 protein: CASSQDPSGGYNEQFF; CDR3 DNA: TGCGCCAGCAGCCAAGATCCGTCCGGAGGCTACAATGAGCAGTTCTTC
J gene: TRBJ1-2; clone size: -; D gene: -; V gene: TRBV18; CDR3 protein: CASSPPSGGPYGYTF; CDR3 DNA: TGTGCCAGCTCACCCCCGAGCGGGGGCCCCTATGGCTACACCTTC
J gene: TRBJ2-1; clone size: -; D gene: -; V gene: TRBV2; CDR3 protein: CASRGEANEQFF; CDR3 DNA: TGTGCCTCGCGGGGAGAGGCAAATGAGCAGTTCTTC
J gene: TRBJ2-2; clone size: -; D gene: -; V gene: TRBV29-1; CDR3 protein: CSVGSYDYLNTGELFF; CDR3 DNA: TGCAGCGTTGGATCCTACGACTACCTAAACACCGGGGAGCTGTTTTTT
J gene: TRBJ2-7; clone size: -; D gene: TRBD1; V gene: TRBV29-1; CDR3 protein: CSAGQALYEQYF; CDR3 DNA: TGCAGCGCCGGACAGGCCCTCTACGAGCAGTACTTC
J gene: TRBJ1-2; clone size: -; D gene: TRBD1; V gene: TRBV27; CDR3 protein: CASSFSTGGSYYGYTF; CDR3 DNA: TGTGCCAGCAGTTTTTCGACAGGGGGCTCATACTATGGCTACACCTTC
J gene: TRBJ1-2; clone size: -; D gene: TRBD1; V gene: TRBV7-2; CDR3 protein: CASSLAYLTGLDGYTF; CDR3 DNA: TGTGCCAGCAGCTTAGCGTATCTGACAGGGCTGGATGGCTACACCTTC
J gene: TRBJ2-2; clone size: -; D gene: -; V gene: TRBV10-3; CDR3 protein: CAISESASSNTGELFF; CDR3 DNA: TGTGCCATCAGTGAGTCCGCCAGTTCGAACACCGGGGAGCTGTTTTTT
J gene: TRBJ2-1; clone size: once; D gene: -; V gene: TRBV7-6; CDR3 protein: CASSLAGDLWDEQFF; CDR3 DNA: TGTGCCAGCAGCTTAGCGGGAGACCTTTGGGATGAGCAGTTCTTC
J gene: TRBJ1-5; clone size: once; D gene: -; V gene: TRBV28; CDR3 protein: CASTIGVVGQPQHF; CDR3 DNA: TGTGCCAGCACCATCGGGGTTGTAGGTCAGCCCCAGCATTTT
J gene: TRBJ1-1; clone size: -; D gene: -; V gene: TRBV7-2; CDR3 protein: CASSLRPVLGEAFF; CDR3 DNA: TGTGCCAGCAGCTTAAGACCAGTTCTTGGTGAAGCTTTCTTT
J gene: TRBJ1-2; clone size: -; D gene: -; V gene: TRBV11-2; CDR3 protein: CASSLGGPAAAGYTF; CDR3 DNA: TGTGCCAGCAGCTTAGGAGGGCCCGCCGCAGCTGGCTACACCTTC
J gene: TRBJ2-3; clone size: once; D gene: TRBD1; V gene: TRBV29-1; CDR3 protein: CSVRGLLNPDTQYF; CDR3 DNA: TGCAGCGTCAGGGGGCTCCTTAACCCAGATACGCAGTATTTT
J gene: TRBJ1-5; clone size: -; D gene: -; V gene: TRBV15; CDR3 protein: CATSRGGNQPQHF; CDR3 DNA: TGTGCCACCAGCAGAGGGGGGAATCAGCCCCAGCATTTT
J gene: TRBJ1-4; clone size: -; D gene: -; V gene: TRBV27; CDR3 protein: CASSLSWGPNEKLFF; CDR3 DNA: TGTGCCAGCAGTTTATCATGGGGCCCCAATGAAAAACTGTTTTTT
J gene: TRBJ1-5; clone size: -; D gene: -; V gene: TRBV7-8; CDR3 protein: CASSLNLGGQPQHF; CDR3 DNA: TGTGCCAGCAGCTTAAATTTGGGAGGCCAGCCCCAGCATTTT
J gene: TRBJ2-6; clone size: -; D gene: -; V gene: TRBV12-2; CDR3 protein: CASRCGRALFGANVLTF; CDR3 DNA: TGTGCAAGTCGCTGCGGGAGGGCTCTTTTTGGGGCCAACGTCCTGACTTTC
J gene: TRBJ2-3; clone size: -; D gene: -; V gene: TRBV7-3; CDR3 protein: CASSPNLARDDPADTQYF; CDR3 DNA: TGTGCCAGCAGCCCAAACCTAGCCCGGGATGATCCGGCAGATACGCAGTATTTT
J gene: TRBJ2-6; clone size: -; D gene: -; V gene: TRBV2; CDR3 protein: CASSKAGYSGANVLTF; CDR3 DNA: TGTGCCAGCAGTAAAGCAGGGTACTCTGGGGCCAACGTCCTGACTTTC
J gene: TRBJ1-1; clone size: -; D gene: -; V gene: TRBV10-3; CDR3 protein: CAISDKGNTEAFF; CDR3 DNA: TGTGCCATCAGTGATAAGGGGAACACTGAAGCTTTCTTT
J gene: TRBJ2-7; clone size: -; D gene: TRBD1; V gene: TRBV19; CDR3 protein: CASSTTGTGTYEQYF; CDR3 DNA: TGTGCCAGTAGTACCACCGGGACAGGGACATACGAGCAGTACTTC
J gene: TRBJ1-1; clone size: -; D gene: -; V gene: TRBV7-9; CDR3 protein: CASSFRAGTEAFF; CDR3 DNA: TGTGCCAGCAGCTTCCGCGCCGGGACTGAAGCTTTCTTT
J gene: TRBJ2-1; clone size: -; D gene: -; V gene: TRBV27; CDR3 protein: CASSSKLAAYNEQFF; CDR3 DNA: TGTGCCAGCAGTTCCAAGTTAGCGGCATACAATGAGCAGTTCTTC
J gene: TRBJ2-7; clone size: -; D gene: TRBD2; V gene: TRBV7-9; CDR3 protein: CASSQSGGYEQYF; CDR3 DNA: TGTGCCAGCAGCCAATCGGGGGGTTACGAGCAGTACTTC
J gene: TRBJ2-1; clone size: -; D gene: -; V gene: TRBV12-1; CDR3 protein: CASSFKEVKDEQFF; CDR3 DNA: TGTGCCAGCAGCTTTAAGGAGGTTAAGGATGAGCAGTTCTTC
J gene: TRBJ2-1; clone size: -; D gene: -; V gene: TRBV4-1; CDR3 protein: CASSRPTGPEQFF; CDR3 DNA: TGCGCCAGCAGCCGCCCAACAGGGCCTGAGCAGTTCTTC
J gene: TRBJ2-4; clone size: -; D gene: -; V gene: TRBV7-8; CDR3 protein: CASSPRWEAKNIQYF; CDR3 DNA: TGTGCCAGCAGCCCCCGATGGGAAGCCAAAAACATTCAGTACTTC
J gene: TRBJ1-5; clone size: once; D gene: -; V gene: TRBV4-1; CDR3 protein: CASSQEGPRGDQPQHF; CDR3 DNA: TGCGCCAGCAGCCAAGAGGGCCCCAGGGGTGATCAGCCCCAGCATTTT
J gene: TRBJ1-2; clone size: -; D gene: -; V gene: TRBV9; CDR3 protein: CASSGRGLIVEGYTF; CDR3 DNA: TGTGCCAGCAGCGGGCGGGGCCTCATCGTAGAAGGCTACACCTTC
J gene: TRBJ2-3; clone size: -; D gene: -; V gene: TRBV6-5; CDR3 protein: CASSPTRRDTQYF; CDR3 DNA: TGTGCCAGCAGCCCGACCCGGCGAGATACGCAGTATTTT
J gene: TRBJ1-2; clone size: -; D gene: -; V gene: TRBV27; CDR3 protein: CASSPRAEGGYTF; CDR3 DNA: TGTGCCAGCAGTCCCCGGGCCGAGGGTGGCTACACCTTC
J gene: TRBJ1-1; clone size: -; D gene: -; V gene: TRBV29-1; CDR3 protein: CSVHHRGRGNTEAFF; CDR3 DNA: TGCAGCGTCCACCACCGGGGCAGGGGGAACACTGAAGCTTTCTTT
J gene: TRBJ2-2; clone size: -; D gene: TRBD1; V gene: TRBV5-1; CDR3 protein: CASSLTGVRTGELFF; CDR3 DNA: TGCGCCAGCAGCCTAACAGGGGTACGAACCGGGGAGCTGTTTTTT
J gene: TRBJ2-3; clone size: -; D gene: -; V gene: TRBV11-3; CDR3 protein: CASSLGGGTDTQYF; CDR3 DNA: TGTGCCAGCAGCTTAGGTGGCGGGACAGATACGCAGTATTTT
J gene: TRBJ2-3; clone size: -; D gene: -; V gene: TRBV7-9; CDR3 protein: CASSPESAQYF; CDR3 DNA: TGTGCCAGCAGCCCCGAGAGTGCGCAGTATTTT
J gene: TRBJ2-5; clone size: -; D gene: TRBD1; V gene: TRBV7-6; CDR3 protein: CASSPTGVQETQYF; CDR3 DNA: TGTGCCAGCAGCCCCACAGGGGTGCAAGAGACCCAGTACTTC
J gene: TRBJ2-7; clone size: once; D gene: TRBD2; V gene: TRBV10-3; CDR3 protein: CAIKGLAGAYEQYF; CDR3 DNA: TGTGCCATCAAAGGACTAGCGGGCGCCTACGAGCAGTACTTC
J gene: TRBJ1-1; clone size: -; D gene: -; V gene: TRBV18; CDR3 protein: CASSPRRLAANTEAFF; CDR3 DNA: TGTGCCAGCTCACCAAGGAGGCTGGCAGCCAACACTGAAGCTTTCTTT
J gene: TRBJ2-2; clone size: -; D gene: -; V gene: TRBV7-8; CDR3 protein: CASSLRHTGELFF; CDR3 DNA: TGTGCCAGCAGCTTGCGACACACCGGGGAGCTGTTTTTT
J gene: TRBJ2-7; clone size: -; D gene: -; V gene: TRBV6-5; CDR3 protein: CASSGGRSSSYEQYF; CDR3 DNA: TGTGCCAGCAGCGGGGGACGGTCGAGCTCCTACGAGCAGTACTTC
J gene: TRBJ2-3; clone size: -; D gene: TRBD1; V gene: TRBV29-1; CDR3 protein: CSVGTGRGDRGTDTQYF; CDR3 DNA: TGCAGCGTTGGAACCGGCAGGGGGGACAGGGGCACAGATACGCAGTATTTT
J gene: TRBJ2-7; clone size: -; D gene: -; V gene: TRBV19; CDR3 protein: CASSRTPASEQYF; CDR3 DNA: TGTGCCAGTAGTAGAACCCCGGCTTCCGAGCAGTACTTC
J gene: TRBJ2-7; clone size: -; D gene: -; V gene: TRBV19; CDR3 protein: CASSRFSPPSEQYF; CDR3 DNA: TGTGCCAGTAGTAGGTTCTCTCCACCCTCCGAGCAGTACTTC
J gene: TRBJ2-1; clone size: -; D gene: -; V gene: TRBV28; CDR3 protein: CASSGWDSLEQFF; CDR3 DNA: TGTGCCAGCAGTGGATGGGACTCATTGGAGCAGTTCTTC
J gene: TRBJ1-1; clone size: -; D gene: -; V gene: TRBV29-1; CDR3 protein: CSVESRGFGPTEAFF; CDR3 DNA: TGCAGCGTTGAAAGCCGGGGGTTCGGTCCCACTGAAGCTTTCTTT
J gene: TRBJ2-7; clone size: -; D gene: TRBD1; V gene: TRBV10-3; CDR3 protein: CAIRGGQRPYEQYF; CDR3 DNA: TGTGCCATCAGAGGGGGACAGCGCCCTTACGAGCAGTACTTC
J gene: TRBJ2-1; clone size: -; D gene: TRBD2; V gene: TRBV5-1; CDR3 protein: CASSSSSGRGNEQFF; CDR3 DNA: TGCGCCAGCAGCTCCTCCAGCGGGAGAGGCAATGAGCAGTTCTTC
J gene: TRBJ2-3; clone size: -; D gene: TRBD2; V gene: TRBV9; CDR3 protein: CASSVGEGGRTDTQYF; CDR3 DNA: TGTGCCAGCAGCGTGGGGGAGGGAGGGCGGACAGATACGCAGTATTTT
J gene: TRBJ1-4; clone size: -; D gene: -; V gene: TRBV5-1; CDR3 protein: CASSRNTGANEKLFF; CDR3 DNA: TGCGCCAGCAGCCGAAACACGGGGGCTAATGAAAAACTGTTTTTT
J gene: TRBJ1-3; clone size: -; D gene: TRBD1; V gene: TRBV2; CDR3 protein: CASSEAAGGVGNTIYF; CDR3 DNA: TGTGCCAGCAGTGAAGCGGCAGGGGGCGTTGGAAACACCATATATTTT
J gene: TRBJ2-4; clone size: -; D gene: -; V gene: TRBV6-5; CDR3 protein: CASLPKNIQYF; CDR3 DNA: TGTGCCAGCCTACCCAAAAACATTCAGTACTTC
J gene: TRBJ2-7; clone size: -; D gene: TRBD1; V gene: TRBV5-1; CDR3 protein: CASSSRTGPTYEQYF; CDR3 DNA: TGCGCCAGCAGCAGCCGGACAGGTCCCACCTACGAGCAGTACTTC
J gene: TRBJ1-2; clone size: -; D gene: TRBD1; V gene: TRBV11-2; CDR3 protein: CASSLAGTGGGYGYTF; CDR3 DNA: TGTGCCAGCAGCTTAGCCGGGACAGGGGGTGGGTATGGCTACACCTTC
J gene: TRBJ1-1; clone size: -; D gene: -; V gene: TRBV7-3; CDR3 protein: CASRGTISANTEAFF; CDR3 DNA: TGTGCCAGCAGGGGGACGATAAGTGCGAACACTGAAGCTTTCTTT
J gene: TRBJ2-7; clone size: -; D gene: TRBD1; V gene: TRBV18; CDR3 protein: CASSPGQGYREQYF; CDR3 DNA: TGTGCCAGCTCACCTGGACAGGGGTATCGCGAGCAGTACTTC
J gene: TRBJ1-5; clone size: once; D gene: -; V gene: TRBV6-1; CDR3 protein: CASSEGGWAAVRPQHF; CDR3 DNA: TGTGCCAGCAGTGAAGGGGGATGGGCCGCCGTACGGCCCCAGCATTTT
J gene: TRBJ2-1; clone size: -; D gene: -; V gene: TRBV14; CDR3 protein: CASSQGAKEFF; CDR3 DNA: TGTGCCAGCAGCCAGGGGGCAAAGGAGTTCTTC
J gene: TRBJ2-1; clone size: once; D gene: TRBD2; V gene: TRBV28; CDR3 protein: CASSGLAASTYNEQFF; CDR3 DNA: TGTGCCAGCAGCGGACTAGCGGCCTCGACCTACAATGAGCAGTTCTTC
J gene: TRBJ2-6; clone size: -; D gene: -; V gene: TRBV28; CDR3 protein: CASNRDSGANVLTF; CDR3 DNA: TGTGCCAGCAATCGCGACTCTGGGGCCAACGTCCTGACTTTC